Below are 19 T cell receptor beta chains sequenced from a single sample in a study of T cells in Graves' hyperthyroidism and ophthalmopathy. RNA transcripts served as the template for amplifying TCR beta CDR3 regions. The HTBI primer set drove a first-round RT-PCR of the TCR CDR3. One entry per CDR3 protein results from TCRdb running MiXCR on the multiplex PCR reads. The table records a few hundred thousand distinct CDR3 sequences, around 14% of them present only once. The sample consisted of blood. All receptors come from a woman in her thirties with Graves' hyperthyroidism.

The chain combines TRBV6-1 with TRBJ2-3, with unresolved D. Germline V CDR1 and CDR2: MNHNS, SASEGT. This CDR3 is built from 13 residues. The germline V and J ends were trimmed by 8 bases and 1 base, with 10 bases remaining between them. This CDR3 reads CASENKGTDTQYF. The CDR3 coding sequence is TGTGCCAGCGAAAACAAGGGCACAGATACGCAGTATTTT.

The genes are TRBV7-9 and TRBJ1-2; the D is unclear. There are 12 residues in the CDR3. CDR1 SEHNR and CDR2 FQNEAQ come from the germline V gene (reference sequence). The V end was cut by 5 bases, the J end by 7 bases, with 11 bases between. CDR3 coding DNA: TGTGCCAGCAGCAACCGGGGTTCTGGCTACACCTTC. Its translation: CASSNRGSGYTF.

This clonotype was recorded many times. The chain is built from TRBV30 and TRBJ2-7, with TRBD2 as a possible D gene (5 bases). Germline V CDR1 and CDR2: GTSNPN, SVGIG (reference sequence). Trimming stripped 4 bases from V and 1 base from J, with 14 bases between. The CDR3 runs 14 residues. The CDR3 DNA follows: TGTGCCTGGACCGAGGGCAGCCAATCCTACGAGCAGTACTTC. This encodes CAWTEGSQSYEQYF.

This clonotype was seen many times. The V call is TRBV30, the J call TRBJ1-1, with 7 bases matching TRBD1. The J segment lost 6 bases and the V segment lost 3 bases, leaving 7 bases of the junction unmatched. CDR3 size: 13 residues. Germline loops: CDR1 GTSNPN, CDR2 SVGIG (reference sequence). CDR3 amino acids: CAWRRQGSAEAFF. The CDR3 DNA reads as TGTGCCTGGAGGAGACAGGGTAGCGCTGAAGCTTTCTTT.

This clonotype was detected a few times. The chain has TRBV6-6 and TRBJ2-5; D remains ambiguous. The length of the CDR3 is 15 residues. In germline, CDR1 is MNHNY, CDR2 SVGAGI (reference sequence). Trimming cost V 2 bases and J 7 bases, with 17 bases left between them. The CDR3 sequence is CASSYGSQNLGTQYF. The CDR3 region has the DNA TGTGCCAGCAGTTACGGATCACAAAACCTAGGGACCCAGTACTTC.

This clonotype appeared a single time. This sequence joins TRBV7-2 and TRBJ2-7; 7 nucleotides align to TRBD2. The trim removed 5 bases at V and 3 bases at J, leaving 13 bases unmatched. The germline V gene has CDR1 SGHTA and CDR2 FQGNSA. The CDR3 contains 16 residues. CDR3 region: CASSTRIRDYLYEQYF. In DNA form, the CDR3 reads TGTGCCAGCAGCACTAGAATCCGGGACTACCTCTACGAGCAGTACTTC.

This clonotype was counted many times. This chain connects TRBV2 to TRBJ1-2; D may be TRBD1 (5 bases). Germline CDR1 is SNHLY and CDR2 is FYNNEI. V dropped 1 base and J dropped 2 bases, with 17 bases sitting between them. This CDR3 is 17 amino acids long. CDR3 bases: TGTGCCAGCAGTGAAGAGGTTGAGGGGTTCGGGAACTATGGCTACACCTTC. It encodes CASSEEVEGFGNYGYTF.

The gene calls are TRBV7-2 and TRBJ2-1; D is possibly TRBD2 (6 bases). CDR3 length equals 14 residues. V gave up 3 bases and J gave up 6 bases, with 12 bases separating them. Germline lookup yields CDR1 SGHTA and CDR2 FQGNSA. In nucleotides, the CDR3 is TGTGCCAGCAGCTTGATACTAGCTACCAATGAGCAGTTCTTC. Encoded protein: CASSLILATNEQFF.

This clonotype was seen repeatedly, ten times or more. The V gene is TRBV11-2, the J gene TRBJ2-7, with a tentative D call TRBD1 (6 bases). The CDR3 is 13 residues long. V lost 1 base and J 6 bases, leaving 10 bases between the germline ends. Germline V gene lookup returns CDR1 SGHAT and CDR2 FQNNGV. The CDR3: CASSLGGLSEQYF. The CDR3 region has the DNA TGTGCCAGCAGCTTAGGGGGGCTGTCCGAGCAGTACTTC.

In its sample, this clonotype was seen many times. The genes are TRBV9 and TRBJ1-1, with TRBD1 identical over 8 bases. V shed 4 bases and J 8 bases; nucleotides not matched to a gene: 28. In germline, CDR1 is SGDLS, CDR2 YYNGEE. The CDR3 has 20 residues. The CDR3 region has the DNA TGTGCCAGCAGCCACTCCCAGGGCAGGGGGCAGTTCAAGGACCAGTTCGAAGCTTTCTTT. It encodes CASSHSQGRGQFKDQFEAFF.

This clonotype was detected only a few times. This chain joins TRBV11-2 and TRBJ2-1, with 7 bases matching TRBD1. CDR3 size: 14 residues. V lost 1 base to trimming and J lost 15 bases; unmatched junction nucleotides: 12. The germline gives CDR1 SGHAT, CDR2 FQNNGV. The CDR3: CASSLGVGQIRRFF. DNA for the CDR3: TGTGCCAGCAGCTTAGGGGTGGGACAGATAAGAAGGTTCTTC.

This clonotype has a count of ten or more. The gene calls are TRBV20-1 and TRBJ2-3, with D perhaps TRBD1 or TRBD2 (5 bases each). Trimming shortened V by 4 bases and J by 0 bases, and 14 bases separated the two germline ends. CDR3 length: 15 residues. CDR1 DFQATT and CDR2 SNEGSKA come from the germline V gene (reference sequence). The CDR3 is CSAISRDVSTDTQYF. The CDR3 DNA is TGCAGTGCTATTTCCCGGGACGTAAGCACAGATACGCAGTATTTT.

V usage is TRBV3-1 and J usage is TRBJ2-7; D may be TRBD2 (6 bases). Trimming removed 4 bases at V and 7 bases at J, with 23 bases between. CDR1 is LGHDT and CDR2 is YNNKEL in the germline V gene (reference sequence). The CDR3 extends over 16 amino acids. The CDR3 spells CASSRSGGGPLGEQYF. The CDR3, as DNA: TGTGCCAGCAGCCGTAGCGGTGGAGGGCCCCTGGGGGAGCAGTACTTC.

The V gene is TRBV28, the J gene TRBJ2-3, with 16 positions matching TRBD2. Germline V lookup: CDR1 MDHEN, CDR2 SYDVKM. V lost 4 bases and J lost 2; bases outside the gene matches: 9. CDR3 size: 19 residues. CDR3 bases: TGTGCCAGCAGTTCGGGACTAGCGGGAGGGGGGGGGCCCACAGATACGCAGTATTTT. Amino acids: CASSSGLAGGGGPTDTQYF.

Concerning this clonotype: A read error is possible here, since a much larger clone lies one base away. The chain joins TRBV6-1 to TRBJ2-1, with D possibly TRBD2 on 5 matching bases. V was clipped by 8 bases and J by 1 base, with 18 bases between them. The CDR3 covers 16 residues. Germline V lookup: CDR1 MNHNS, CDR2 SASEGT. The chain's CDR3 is CASYTPGGVSYNEQFF. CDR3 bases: TGTGCCAGCTATACCCCTGGAGGCGTTTCCTACAATGAGCAGTTCTTC.

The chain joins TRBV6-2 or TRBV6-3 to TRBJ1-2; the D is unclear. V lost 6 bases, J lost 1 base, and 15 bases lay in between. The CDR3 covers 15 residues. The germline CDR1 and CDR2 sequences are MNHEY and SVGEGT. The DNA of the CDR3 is TGTGCCAGCAGCCTATGGATTGGTGTTAACTATGGCTACACCTTC. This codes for CASSLWIGVNYGYTF.

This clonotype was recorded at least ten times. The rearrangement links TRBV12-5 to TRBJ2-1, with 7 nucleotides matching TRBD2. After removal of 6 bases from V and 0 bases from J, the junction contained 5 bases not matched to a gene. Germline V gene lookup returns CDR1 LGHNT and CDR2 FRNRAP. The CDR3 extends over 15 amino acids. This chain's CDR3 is CASGVQRDSYNEQFF. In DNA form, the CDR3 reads TGTGCTAGTGGCGTCCAGCGGGACTCCTACAATGAGCAGTTCTTC.

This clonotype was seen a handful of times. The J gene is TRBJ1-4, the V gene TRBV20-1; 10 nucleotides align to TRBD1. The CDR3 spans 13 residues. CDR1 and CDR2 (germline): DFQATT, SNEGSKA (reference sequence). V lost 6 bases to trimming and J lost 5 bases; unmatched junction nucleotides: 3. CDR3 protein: CSAGTGANEKLFF. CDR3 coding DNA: TGCAGTGCCGGGACAGGGGCAAATGAAAAACTGTTTTTT.

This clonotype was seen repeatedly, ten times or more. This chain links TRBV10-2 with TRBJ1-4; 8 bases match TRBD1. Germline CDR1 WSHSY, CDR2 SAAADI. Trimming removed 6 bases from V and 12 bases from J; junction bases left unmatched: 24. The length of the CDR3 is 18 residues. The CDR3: CASSRHDRDRYLMMELFF. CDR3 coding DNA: TGCGCCAGCAGCAGACATGACCGGGACAGGTACCTAATGATGGAACTGTTTTTT.